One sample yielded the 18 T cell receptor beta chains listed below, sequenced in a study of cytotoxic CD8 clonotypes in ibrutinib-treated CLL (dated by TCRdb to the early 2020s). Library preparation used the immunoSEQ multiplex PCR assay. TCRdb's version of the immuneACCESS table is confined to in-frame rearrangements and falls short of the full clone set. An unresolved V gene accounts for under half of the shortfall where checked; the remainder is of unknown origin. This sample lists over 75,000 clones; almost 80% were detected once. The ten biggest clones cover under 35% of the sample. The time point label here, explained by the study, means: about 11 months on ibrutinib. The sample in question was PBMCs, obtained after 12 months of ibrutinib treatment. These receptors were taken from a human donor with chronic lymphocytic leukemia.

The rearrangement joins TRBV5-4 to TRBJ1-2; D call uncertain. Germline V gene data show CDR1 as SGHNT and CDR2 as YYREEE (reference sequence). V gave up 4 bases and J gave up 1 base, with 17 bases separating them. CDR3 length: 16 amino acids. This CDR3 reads CASSIGRRGDNYGYTF. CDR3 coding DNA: TGTGCCAGCAGCATTGGTCGACGTGGAGATAACTATGGCTACACCTTC.

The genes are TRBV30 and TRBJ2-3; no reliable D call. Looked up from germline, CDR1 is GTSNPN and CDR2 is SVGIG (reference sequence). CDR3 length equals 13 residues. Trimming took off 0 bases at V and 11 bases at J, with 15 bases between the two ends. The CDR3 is CAWSVPGQMKQYF. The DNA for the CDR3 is TGTGCCTGGAGTGTACCCGGGCAGATGAAGCAGTATTTT.

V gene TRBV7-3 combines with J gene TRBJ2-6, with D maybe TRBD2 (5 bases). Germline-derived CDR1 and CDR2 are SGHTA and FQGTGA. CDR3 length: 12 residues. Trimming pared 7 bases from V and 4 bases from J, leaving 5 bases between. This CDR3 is CASTGGANVLTF. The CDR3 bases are TGTGCCAGCACGGGAGGGGCCAACGTCCTGACTTTC.

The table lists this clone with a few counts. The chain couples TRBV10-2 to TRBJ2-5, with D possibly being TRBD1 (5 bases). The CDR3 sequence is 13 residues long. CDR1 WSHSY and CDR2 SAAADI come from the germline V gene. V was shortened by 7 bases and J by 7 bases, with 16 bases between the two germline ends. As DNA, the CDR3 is TGCGCCAGCACTGCGAGTAGGGGTGGGACCCAGTACTTC. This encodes CASTASRGGTQYF.

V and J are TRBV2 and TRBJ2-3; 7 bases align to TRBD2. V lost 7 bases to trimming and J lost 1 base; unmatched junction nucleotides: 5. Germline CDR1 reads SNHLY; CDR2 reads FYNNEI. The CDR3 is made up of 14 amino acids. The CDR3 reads CASTGGSGTDTQYF. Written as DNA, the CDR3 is TGTGCCAGCACCGGGGGGAGTGGCACAGATACGCAGTATTTT.

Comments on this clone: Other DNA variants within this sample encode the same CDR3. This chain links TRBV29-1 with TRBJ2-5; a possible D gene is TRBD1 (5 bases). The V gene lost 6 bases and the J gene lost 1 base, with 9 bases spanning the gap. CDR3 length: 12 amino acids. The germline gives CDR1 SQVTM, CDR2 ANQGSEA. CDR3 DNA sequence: TGCAGCGTGCGGCAGGGCCAAGAGACCCAGTACTTC. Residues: CSVRQGQETQYF. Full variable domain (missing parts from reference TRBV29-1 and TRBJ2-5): SAVISQKPSRDICQRGTSLTIQCQVDSQVTMMFWYRQQPGQSLTLIATANQGSEATYESGFVIDKFPISRPNLTFSTLTVSNMSPEDSSIYLCSVRQGQETQYFGPGTRLLVL.

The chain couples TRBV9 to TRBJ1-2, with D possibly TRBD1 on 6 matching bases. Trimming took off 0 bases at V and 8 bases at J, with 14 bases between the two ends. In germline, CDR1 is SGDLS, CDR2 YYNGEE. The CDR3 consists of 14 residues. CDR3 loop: CASSVGTGYGGYTF. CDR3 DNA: TGTGCCAGCAGCGTAGGTACAGGGTACGGGGGCTACACCTTC.

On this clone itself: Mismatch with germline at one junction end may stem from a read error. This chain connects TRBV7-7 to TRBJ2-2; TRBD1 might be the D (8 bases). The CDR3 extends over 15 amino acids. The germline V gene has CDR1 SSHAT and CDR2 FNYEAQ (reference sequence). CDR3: CASSSGTGNTGELFF. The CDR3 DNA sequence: TGTGCTAGCAGCAGCGGGACAGGGAACACCGGGGAGCTGTTTTTT.

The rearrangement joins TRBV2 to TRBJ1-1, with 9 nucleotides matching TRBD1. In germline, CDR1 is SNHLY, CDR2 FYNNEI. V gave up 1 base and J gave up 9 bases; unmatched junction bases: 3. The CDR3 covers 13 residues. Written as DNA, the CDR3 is TGTGCCAGCAGTGAAGACGGGACAGGGAAAGCTTTCTTT. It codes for CASSEDGTGKAFF.

The DNA for the CDR3 is TGCGCCAGCAGCCAAGGTTCGGAGGGGGCGGAACTTATCGGAGCTTTCTTT. Translation: CASSQGSEGAELIGAFF. V usage is TRBV4-1 and J usage is TRBJ1-1, with TRBD1 matching 7 bases. Germline-derived CDR1 and CDR2 are MGHRA and YSYEKL. The CDR3 spans 17 residues. Trimming cost V 1 base and J 10 bases; bases outside gene matches: 18.

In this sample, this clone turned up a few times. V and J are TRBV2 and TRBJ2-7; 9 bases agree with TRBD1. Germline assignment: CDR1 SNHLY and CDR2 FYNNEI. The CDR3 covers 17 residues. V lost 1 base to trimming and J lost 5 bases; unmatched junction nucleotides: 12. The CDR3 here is CASSEVGSGTGRHEQYF. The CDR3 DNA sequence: TGTGCCAGCAGTGAAGTGGGGTCCGGGACAGGGCGTCACGAGCAGTACTTC.

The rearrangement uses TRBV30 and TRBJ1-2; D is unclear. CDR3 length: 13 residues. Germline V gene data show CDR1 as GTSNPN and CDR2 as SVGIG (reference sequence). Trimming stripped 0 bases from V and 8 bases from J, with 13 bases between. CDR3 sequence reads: CAWSVAESGGYTF. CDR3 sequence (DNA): TGTGCCTGGAGTGTCGCAGAGTCGGGGGGCTACACCTTC.

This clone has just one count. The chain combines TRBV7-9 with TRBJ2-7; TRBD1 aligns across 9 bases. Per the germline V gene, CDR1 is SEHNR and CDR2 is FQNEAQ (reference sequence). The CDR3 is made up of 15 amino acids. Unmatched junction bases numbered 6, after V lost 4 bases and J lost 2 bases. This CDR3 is CASSSAGQGPYEQYF. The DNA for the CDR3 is TGTGCCAGCAGCTCAGCGGGACAGGGACCCTACGAGCAGTACTTC.

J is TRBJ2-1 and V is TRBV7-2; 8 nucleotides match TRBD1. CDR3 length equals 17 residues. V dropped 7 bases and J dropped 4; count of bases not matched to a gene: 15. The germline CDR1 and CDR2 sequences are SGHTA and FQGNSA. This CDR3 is CASILAPGQEMYNEQFF. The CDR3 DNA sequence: TGTGCCAGCATCCTCGCTCCGGGACAGGAGATGTACAATGAGCAGTTCTTC.

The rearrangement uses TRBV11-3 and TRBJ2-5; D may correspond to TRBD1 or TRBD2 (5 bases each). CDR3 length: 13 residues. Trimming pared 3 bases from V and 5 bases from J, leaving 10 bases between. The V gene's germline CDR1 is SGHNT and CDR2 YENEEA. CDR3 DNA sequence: TGTGCCAGCAGCTTGACGGGGCTCGAGACCCAGTACTTC. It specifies CASSLTGLETQYF.

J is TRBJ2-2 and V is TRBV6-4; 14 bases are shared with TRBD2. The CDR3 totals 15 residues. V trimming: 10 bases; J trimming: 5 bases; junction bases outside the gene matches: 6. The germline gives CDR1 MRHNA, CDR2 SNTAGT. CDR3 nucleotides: TGTGCCACCCGAGGACTAGCGGGAGGTACCGGGGAGCTGTTTTTT. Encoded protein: CATRGLAGGTGELFF.

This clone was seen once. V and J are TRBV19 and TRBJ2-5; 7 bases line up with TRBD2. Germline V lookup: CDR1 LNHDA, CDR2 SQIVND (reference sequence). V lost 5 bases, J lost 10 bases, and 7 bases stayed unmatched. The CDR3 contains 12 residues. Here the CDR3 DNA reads TGTGCCAGTAGTCCGGGAGGAAGAGACCAGTACTTC. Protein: CASSPGGRDQYF.

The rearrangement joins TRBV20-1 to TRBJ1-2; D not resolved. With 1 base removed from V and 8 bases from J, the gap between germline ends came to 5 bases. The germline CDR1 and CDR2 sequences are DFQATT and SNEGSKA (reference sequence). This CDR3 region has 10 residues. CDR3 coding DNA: TGCAGTGCTAGAGGGAACGGCTACACCTTC. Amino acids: CSARGNGYTF.